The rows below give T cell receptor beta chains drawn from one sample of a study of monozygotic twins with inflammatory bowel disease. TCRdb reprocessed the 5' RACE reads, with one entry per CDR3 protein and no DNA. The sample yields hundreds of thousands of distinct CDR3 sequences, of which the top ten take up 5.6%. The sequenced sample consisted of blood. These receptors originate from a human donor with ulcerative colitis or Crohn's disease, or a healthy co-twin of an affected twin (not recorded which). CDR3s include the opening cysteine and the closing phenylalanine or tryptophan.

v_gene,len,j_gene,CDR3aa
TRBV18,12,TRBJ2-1,CASSPRLPEQFF
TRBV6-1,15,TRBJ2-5,CASSQGGESWETQYF
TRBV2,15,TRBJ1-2,CASNAQATANYGYTF
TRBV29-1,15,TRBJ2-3,CSVERQGASTDTQYF
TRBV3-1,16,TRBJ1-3,CASSQFQGEPGNTIYF
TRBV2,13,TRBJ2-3,CASSVPWGNTQYF
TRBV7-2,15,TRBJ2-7,CASSLRQGVTYEQYF
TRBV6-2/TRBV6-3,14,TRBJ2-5,CASSYSMGGETQYF
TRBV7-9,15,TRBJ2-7,CASSLGSGDSYEQYF
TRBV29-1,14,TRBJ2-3,CSVWDRGRADTQYF